A single T cell receptor (beta chain) is shown here with its context. CDR1 and CDR2 (germline): SGHRS, YFSETQ. The CDR3 spans 15 residues. J was trimmed by 1 base and V by 9 bases; bases with no gene match: 12. Through negative isolation, CD4+ and CD8+ T cells were obtained, while TEMRA cells were enriched using FACS. The record originates from a study of CD8 T cells in Susac syndrome. RNA was extracted with the RNeasy kit, and a quantity of roughly 0.5 to 1 ug was reverse transcribed using random hexamers. The amplification used immunoSEQ multiplex PCR on TCR beta CDR3; it spanned 54 Vbeta and 13 Jbeta. TCRdb re-derived calls from the immunoSEQ multiplex PCR reads in MiXCR, one entry per CDR3 protein. Found here are 150,000 to 200,000 distinct CDR3 sequences, roughly 93% of them singletons; the top ten hold around 0.13%.

The rearrangement joins TRBV5-1 to TRBJ2-5; 7 nucleotides line up with TRBD1. The sample comprised CD4+ T cells from PBMCs. The receptor's source is a human donor in good health. The CDR3 here is CATRSMGDSQETQYF. DNA for the CDR3: TGCGCCACCCGAAGTATGGGGGACAGCCAAGAGACCCAGTACTTC. The variable domain in full, completed from reference TRBV5-1 and TRBJ2-5, reads KAGVTQTPRYLIKTRGQQVTLSCSPISGHRSVSWYQQTPGQGLQFLFEYFSETQRNKGNFPGRFSGRQFSNSRSEMNVSTLELGDSALYLCATRSMGDSQETQYFGPGTRLLVL.